Here is one TCR beta chain with its context. Antigen specificity is unknown. Use of 60 Vbeta and 13 Jbeta primers characterized the PCR. Sequencing was performed with immunoSEQ multiplex PCR; in TCRdb, only in-frame clones are kept and a portion is missing. This sample yields around 150,000 clones, of which 70% to 80% are seen a single time; around 2.2% belongs to the top ten. The sample belongs to a study of cytomegalovirus exposure and HLA in healthy donors. The junction had 12 bases not matched to a gene; V was cut back by 4 bases and J by 4 bases. Germline V CDR1 and CDR2: SGHRS, YFSETQ. This CDR3 region has 17 residues. Broader study findings: Later analysis identified several of the most significant clusters that appeared linked to common viral pathogens.

The chain uses TRBV5-1 and TRBJ2-7; 12 positions agree with TRBD2. Sample: PBMCs. The TCR originated in a man between 25 and 39 years old in good health and CMV-seronegative. In DNA form, the CDR3 reads TGCGCCAGCAGCCCGACTAGCGGGAGTTCGGGCGCATACGAGCAGTACTTC. It translates to CASSPTSGSSGAYEQYF.